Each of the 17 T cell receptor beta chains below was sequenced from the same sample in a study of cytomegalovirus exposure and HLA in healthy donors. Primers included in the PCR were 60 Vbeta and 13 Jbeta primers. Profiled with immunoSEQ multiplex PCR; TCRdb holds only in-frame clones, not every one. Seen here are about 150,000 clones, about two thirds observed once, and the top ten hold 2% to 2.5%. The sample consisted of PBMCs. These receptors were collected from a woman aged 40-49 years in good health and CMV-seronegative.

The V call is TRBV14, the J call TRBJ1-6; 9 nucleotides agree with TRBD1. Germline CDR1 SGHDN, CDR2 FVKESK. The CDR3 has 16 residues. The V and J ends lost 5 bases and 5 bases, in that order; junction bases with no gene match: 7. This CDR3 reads CASSTLDRGNNSPLHF. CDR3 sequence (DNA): TGTGCCAGCAGCACACTGGACAGGGGAAATAATTCACCCCTCCACTTT.

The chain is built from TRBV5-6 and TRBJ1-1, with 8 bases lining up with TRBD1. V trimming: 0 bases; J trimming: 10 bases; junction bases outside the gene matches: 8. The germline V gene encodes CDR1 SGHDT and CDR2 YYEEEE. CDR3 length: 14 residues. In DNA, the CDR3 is TGTGCCAGCAGCTTGGGGGGACAGGTCCTGAGAGCTTTCTTT. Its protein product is CASSLGGQVLRAFF.

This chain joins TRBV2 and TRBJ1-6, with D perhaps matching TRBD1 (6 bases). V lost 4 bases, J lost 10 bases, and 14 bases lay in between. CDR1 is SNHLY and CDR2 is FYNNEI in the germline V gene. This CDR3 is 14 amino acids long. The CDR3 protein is CASSVQGYGSPLHF. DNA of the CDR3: TGTGCCAGCAGTGTGCAGGGGTACGGGTCACCCCTCCACTTT.

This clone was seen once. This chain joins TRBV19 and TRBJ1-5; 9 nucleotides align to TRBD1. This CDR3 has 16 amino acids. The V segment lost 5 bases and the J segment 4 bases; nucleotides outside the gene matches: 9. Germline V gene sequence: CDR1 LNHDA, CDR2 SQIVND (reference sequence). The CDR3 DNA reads TGTGCCAGTAGTCGTTGGGACAGGGTTGTAAATCAGCCCCAGCATTTT. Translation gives CASSRWDRVVNQPQHF.

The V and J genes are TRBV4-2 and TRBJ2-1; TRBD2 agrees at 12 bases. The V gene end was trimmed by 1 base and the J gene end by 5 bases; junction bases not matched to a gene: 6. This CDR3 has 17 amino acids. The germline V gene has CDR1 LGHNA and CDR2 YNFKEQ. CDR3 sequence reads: CASSQVTSGGFHNEQFF. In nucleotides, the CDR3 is TGTGCCAGCAGCCAAGTAACTAGCGGGGGGTTCCACAATGAGCAGTTCTTC.

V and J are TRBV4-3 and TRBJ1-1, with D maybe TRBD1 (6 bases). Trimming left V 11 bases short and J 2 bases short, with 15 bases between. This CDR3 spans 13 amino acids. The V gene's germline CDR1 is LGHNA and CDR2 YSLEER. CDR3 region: CARPGQPNTEAFF. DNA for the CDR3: TGCGCCCGCCCAGGACAGCCCAACACTGAAGCTTTCTTT.

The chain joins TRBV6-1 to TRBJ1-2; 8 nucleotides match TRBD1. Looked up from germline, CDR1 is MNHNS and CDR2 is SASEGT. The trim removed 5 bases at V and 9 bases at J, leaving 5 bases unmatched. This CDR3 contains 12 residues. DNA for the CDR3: TGTGCCAGCAGTTCCGGACAGGGCCGCTACACCTTC. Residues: CASSSGQGRYTF.

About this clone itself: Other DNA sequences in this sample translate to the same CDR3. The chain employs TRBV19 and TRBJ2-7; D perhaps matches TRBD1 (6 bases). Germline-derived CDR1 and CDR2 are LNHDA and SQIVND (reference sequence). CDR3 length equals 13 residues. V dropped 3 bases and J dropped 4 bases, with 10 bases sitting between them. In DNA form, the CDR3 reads TGTGCCAGTAGTATCGCAGGGGCTTACGAGCAGTACTTC. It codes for CASSIAGAYEQYF.

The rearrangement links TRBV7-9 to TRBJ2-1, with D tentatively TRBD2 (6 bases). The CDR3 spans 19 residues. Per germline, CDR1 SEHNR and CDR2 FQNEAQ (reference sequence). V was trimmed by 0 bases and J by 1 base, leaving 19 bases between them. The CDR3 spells CASSLARQTRALSYNEQFF. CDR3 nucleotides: TGTGCCAGCAGCTTAGCGCGGCAGACTAGGGCCCTTTCCTACAATGAGCAGTTCTTC.

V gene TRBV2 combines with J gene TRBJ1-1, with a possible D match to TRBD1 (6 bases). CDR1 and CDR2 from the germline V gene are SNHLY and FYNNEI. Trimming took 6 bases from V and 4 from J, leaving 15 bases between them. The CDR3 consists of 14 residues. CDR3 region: CASRVRIQGTEAFF. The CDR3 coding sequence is TGTGCCAGCAGGGTCCGAATACAGGGCACTGAAGCTTTCTTT.

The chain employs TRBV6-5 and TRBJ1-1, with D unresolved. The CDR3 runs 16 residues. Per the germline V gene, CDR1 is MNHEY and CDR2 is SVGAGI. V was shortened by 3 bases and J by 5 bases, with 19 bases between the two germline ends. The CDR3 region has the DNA TGTGCCAGCAGTTATCCCCGACCCGGAGGTTCGACTGAAGCTTTCTTT. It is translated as CASSYPRPGGSTEAFF.

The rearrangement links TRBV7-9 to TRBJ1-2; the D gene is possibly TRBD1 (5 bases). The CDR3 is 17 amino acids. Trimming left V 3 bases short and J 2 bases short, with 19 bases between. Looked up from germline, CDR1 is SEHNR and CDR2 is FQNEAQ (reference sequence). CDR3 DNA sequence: TGTGCCAGCAGCTTCGGGACTCAAAATCTAGCAAACTATGGCTACACCTTC. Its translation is CASSFGTQNLANYGYTF.

CDR3 sequence reads: CASSLGSWPTEAFF. CDR3 in DNA: TGCGCCAGCAGCTTGGGTAGCTGGCCCACTGAAGCTTTCTTT. The chain carries TRBV5-1 and TRBJ1-1, with no clear D. In germline, CDR1 is SGHRS, CDR2 YFSETQ. The CDR3 spans 14 residues. Trimming left V 0 bases short and J 4 bases short, with 10 bases between. Full variable domain (rest looked up from reference TRBV5-1 and TRBJ1-1): KAGVTQTPRYLIKTRGQQVTLSCSPISGHRSVSWYQQTPGQGLQFLFEYFSETQRNKGNFPGRFSGRQFSNSRSEMNVSTLELGDSALYLCASSLGSWPTEAFFGQGTRLTVV.

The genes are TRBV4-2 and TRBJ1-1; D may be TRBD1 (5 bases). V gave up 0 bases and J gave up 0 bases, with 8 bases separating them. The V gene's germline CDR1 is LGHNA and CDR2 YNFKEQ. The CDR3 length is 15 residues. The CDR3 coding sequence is TGTGCCAGCAGCCAAGAGGAGACAGTGAACACTGAAGCTTTCTTT. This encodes CASSQEETVNTEAFF.

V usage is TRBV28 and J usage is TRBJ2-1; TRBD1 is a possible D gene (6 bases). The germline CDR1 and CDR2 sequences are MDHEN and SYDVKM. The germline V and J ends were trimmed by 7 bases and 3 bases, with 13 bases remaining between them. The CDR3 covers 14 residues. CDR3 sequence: CASKLDSGYNEQFF. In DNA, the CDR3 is TGTGCCAGCAAATTGGACAGCGGCTACAATGAGCAGTTCTTC.

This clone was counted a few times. The CDR3 reads CASSMGQGFRQPQHF. Here the CDR3 DNA reads TGTGCCAGCAGTATGGGACAGGGGTTTCGTCAGCCCCAGCATTTT. The chain joins TRBV28 to TRBJ1-5, with 10 bases aligning to TRBD1. Germline V gene lookup returns CDR1 MDHEN and CDR2 SYDVKM. The CDR3 is 15 amino acids. V gave up 5 bases and J gave up 6 bases; unmatched junction bases: 7.

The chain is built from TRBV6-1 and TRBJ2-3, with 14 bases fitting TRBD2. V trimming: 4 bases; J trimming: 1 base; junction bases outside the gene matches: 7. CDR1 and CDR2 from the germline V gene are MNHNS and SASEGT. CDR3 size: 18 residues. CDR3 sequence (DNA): TGTGCCAGCAGTGTTGGACTAGCGGGGGGACGGCGCACAGATACGCAGTATTTT. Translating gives CASSVGLAGGRRTDTQYF.